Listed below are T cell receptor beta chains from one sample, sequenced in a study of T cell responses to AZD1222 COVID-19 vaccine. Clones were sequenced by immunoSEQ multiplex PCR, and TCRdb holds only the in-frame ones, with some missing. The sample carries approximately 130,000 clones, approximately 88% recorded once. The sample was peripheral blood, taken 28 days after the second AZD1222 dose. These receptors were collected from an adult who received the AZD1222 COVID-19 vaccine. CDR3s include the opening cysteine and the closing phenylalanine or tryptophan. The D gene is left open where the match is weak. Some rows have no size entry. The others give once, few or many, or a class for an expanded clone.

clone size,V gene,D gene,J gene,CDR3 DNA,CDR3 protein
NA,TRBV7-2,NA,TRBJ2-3,TGTGCCAGCCCGACCCGATCTAGCACAGATACGCAGTATTTT,CASPTRSSTDTQYF
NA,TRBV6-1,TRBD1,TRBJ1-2,TGTGCCAGCAGTTCTCAGGGGGCTTTGGATGGCTACACCTTC,CASSSQGALDGYTF
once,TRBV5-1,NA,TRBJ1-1,TGCGCCAGCAGCTTGGAAGGGGGCACTGAAGCTTTCTTT,CASSLEGGTEAFF
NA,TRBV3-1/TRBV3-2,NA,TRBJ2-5,TGTGCCAGCAGCCAGGTCTCTTCAGGGTTAAAGACCCAGTACTTC,CASSQVSSGLKTQYF
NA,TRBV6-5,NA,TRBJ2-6,TGTGCCAGCAGATTGCTCAACTCTGGGGCCAACGTCCTGACTTTC,CASRLLNSGANVLTF
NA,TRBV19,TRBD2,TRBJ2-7,TGTGCCAGTAGTCCAGGACTAGCTCTCGAGCAGTACTTC,CASSPGLALEQYF
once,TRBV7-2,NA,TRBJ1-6,TGTGCCAGCAACCTCCGGGAGGCAGGGTCACCCCTCCACTTT,CASNLREAGSPLHF
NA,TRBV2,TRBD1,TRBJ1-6,TGTGCCAGCAGTGGACAGGGAGTAGTTAATTCACCCCTCCACTTT,CASSGQGVVNSPLHF
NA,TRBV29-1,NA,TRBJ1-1,TGCAGCGTTGACAGGAATCAGGGCCCTGAAGCTTTCTTT,CSVDRNQGPEAFF
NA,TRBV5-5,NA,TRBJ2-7,TGTGCCAGCAGCTTGGGGGCTAACTCCTACGAGCAGTACTTC,CASSLGANSYEQYF
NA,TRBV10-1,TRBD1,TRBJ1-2,TGCGCCAGCAGAGGGACAGGCCCGTTGGATGGCTACACCTTC,CASRGTGPLDGYTF
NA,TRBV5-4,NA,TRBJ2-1,TGTGCCAGCAGCTTTTTACAGCAATACATGAATGAGCAGTTCTTC,CASSFLQQYMNEQFF
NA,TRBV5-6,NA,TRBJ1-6,TGTGCCAGCAGCTTGGGACAGAAAAATTCACCCCTCCACTTT,CASSLGQKNSPLHF
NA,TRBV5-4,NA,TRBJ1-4,TGTGCCAGCAGCACCGGACAAGAGAATGAAAAACTGTTTTTT,CASSTGQENEKLFF
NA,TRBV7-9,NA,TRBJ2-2,TGTGCCAGCAGCTTAAGCGGGGAGCTGTTTTTT,CASSLSGELFF
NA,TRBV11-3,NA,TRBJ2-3,TGTGCCAGCACCCTGGAGTCCAGTAGCACAGATACGCAGTATTTT,CASTLESSSTDTQYF
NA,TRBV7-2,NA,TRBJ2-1,TGTGCCAGCAGCTTAGTCTCACAGGCCAAGGATGAGCAGTTCTTC,CASSLVSQAKDEQFF
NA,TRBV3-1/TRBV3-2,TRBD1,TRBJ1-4,TGTGCCAGCAGTCGCCAGGGGGAGGCTAATGAAAAACTGTTTTTT,CASSRQGEANEKLFF
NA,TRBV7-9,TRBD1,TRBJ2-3,TGTGCCAGCAGCTTGGGGACAGGGACAGACACAGATACGCAGTATTTT,CASSLGTGTDTDTQYF
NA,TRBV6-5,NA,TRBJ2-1,TGTGCCAGCAGTTCCTATAACAGACACAATGAGCAGTTCTTC,CASSSYNRHNEQFF
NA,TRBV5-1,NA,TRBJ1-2,TGCGCCAGCAGCTTACAAGGGGATTTTAGCTACACCTTC,CASSLQGDFSYTF
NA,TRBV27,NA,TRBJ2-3,TGTGCCAGCAGTCCCGGGACGCACACAGATACGCAGTATTTT,CASSPGTHTDTQYF
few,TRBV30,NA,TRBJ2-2,TGTGCCTGGAGTGCTGGACTGAACACCGGGGAGCTGTTTTTT,CAWSAGLNTGELFF
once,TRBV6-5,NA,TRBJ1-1,TGTGCCGTCTGGACAGTGCCTGAAGCTTTCTTT,CAVWTVPEAFF
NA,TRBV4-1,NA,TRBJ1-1,TGCGCCAGCAGCCAAGCGGCAGCCAACACTGAAGCTTTCTTT,CASSQAAANTEAFF
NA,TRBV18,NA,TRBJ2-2,TGTGCCAGCTCACCATTGCACAGGGCTGGGGAGCTGTTTTTT,CASSPLHRAGELFF
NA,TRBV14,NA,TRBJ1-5,TGTGCCAGCAGCCAGGGTTGGAATCAGCCCCAGCATTTT,CASSQGWNQPQHF
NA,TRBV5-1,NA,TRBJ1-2,TGCGCCAGCAGCCCCGGACGGGCGGACTATGGCTACACCTTC,CASSPGRADYGYTF
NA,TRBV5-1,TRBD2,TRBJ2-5,TGCGCCAGCAGCATCGGAGGGACTAGCGGAGAGACCCAGTACTTC,CASSIGGTSGETQYF
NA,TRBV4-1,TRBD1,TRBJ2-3,TGCGCCAGCAGCCACCCGACCCAGGGGGCAGATACGCAGTATTTT,CASSHPTQGADTQYF
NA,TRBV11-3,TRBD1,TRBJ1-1,TGTGCCAGCAGCTACCGGGACAGGGGGCATGATGAAGCTTTCTTT,CASSYRDRGHDEAFF
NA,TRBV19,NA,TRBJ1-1,TGTGCCAGTAGTATTTTCACTGAAGCTTTCTTT,CASSIFTEAFF
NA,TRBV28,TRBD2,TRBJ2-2,TGTGCCAGCAGTCCATCCGCGGGGGGGAGGAACACCGGGGAGCTGTTTTTT,CASSPSAGGRNTGELFF
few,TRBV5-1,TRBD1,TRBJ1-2,TGCGCCAGCAGCTTGGGGGGGACAGGTCCCTATGGCTACACCTTC,CASSLGGTGPYGYTF
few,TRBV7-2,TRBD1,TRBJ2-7,TGTGCCAGCAGTCAGAGTCCCGGACAGGGCTGGAAGCAGTACTTC,CASSQSPGQGWKQYF
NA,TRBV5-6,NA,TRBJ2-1,TGTGCCAGCAGCTTGGGCGTTGAGCAGTTCTTC,CASSLGVEQFF
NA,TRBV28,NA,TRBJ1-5,TGTGCCAGCAGTCCAACGGGGAGAGGCAATCAGCCCCAGCATTTT,CASSPTGRGNQPQHF
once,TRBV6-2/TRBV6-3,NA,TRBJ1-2,TGTGCCAGCAGTTGGATTGTCGGAGGCTACACCTTC,CASSWIVGGYTF
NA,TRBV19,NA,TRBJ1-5,TGTGCCAGTAGTTCCCGGGGGAATCAGCCCCAGCATTTT,CASSSRGNQPQHF
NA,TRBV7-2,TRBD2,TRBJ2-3,TGTGCCAGCAGCTTAGTGGCTAGCGGGGGGGGGAGAGATACGCAGTATTTT,CASSLVASGGGRDTQYF
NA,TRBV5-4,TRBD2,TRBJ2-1,TGTGCCAGCAGCCTCGGGACTATAGATTACAATGAGCAGTTCTTC,CASSLGTIDYNEQFF
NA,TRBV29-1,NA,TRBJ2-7,TGCAGCGTTGAATTGGGGGACTCCTACGAGCAGTACTTC,CSVELGDSYEQYF
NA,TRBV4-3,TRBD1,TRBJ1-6,TGCGCCAGCAGCCAATCCGGGACAGGGAGCTATAATTCACCCCTCCACTTT,CASSQSGTGSYNSPLHF